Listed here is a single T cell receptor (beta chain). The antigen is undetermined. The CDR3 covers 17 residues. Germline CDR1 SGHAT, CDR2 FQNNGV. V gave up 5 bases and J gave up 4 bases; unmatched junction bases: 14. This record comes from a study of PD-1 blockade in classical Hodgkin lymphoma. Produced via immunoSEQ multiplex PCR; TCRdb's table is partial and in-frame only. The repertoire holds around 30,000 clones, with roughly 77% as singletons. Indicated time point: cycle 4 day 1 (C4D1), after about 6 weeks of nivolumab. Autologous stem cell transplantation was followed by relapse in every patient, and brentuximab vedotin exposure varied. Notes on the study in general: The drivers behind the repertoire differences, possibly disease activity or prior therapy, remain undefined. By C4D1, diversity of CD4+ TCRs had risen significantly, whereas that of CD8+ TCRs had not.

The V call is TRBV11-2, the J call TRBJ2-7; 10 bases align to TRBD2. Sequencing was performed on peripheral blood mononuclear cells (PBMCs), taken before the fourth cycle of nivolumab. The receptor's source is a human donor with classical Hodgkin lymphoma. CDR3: CASSRDSGGAFVYEQYF. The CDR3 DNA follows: TGTGCCAGCAGCCGGGACAGCGGGGGGGCCTTTGTTTACGAGCAGTACTTC.